These T cell receptor beta chains were read from a single sample in a study of identical twins. One entry per CDR3 protein, called by TCRdb with MiXCR from the 5' RACE reads. The sample lists 200,000 to 250,000 distinct CDR3 sequences, roughly 7% occurring once. The sample was also reused in another study, on yellow fever vaccine responses in identical twins.

Sequenced input: memory (CD45RO+) T cells sorted from blood. These receptor sequences come from a woman under 30 in good health. Each CDR3 is given with its conserved first and last residue. Fields, in order: J gene, D gene, clone size, V gene, CDR3 protein, CDR3 DNA. D genes are given only for firm matches. A clone size is listed for some rows: how often the clone was seen (once, few, many), or a class if it is expanded.

j_call: TRBJ1-4
d_call: .
clone_size: many
v_call: TRBV2
cdr3_aa: CASRQIKLFF
cdr3_nt: TGTGCCAGCCGACAGATAAAACTGTTTTTT

j_call: TRBJ2-3
d_call: .
clone_size: few
v_call: TRBV18
cdr3_aa: CASSPQSTDTQYF
cdr3_nt: TGTGCCAGCTCACCACAGTCCACAGATACGCAGTATTTT

j_call: TRBJ2-1
d_call: TRBD2
clone_size: few
v_call: TRBV20-1
cdr3_aa: CSARGVMVREGRGGEQFF
cdr3_nt: TGCAGTGCTAGAGGGGTCATGGTACGGGAGGGCCGAGGGGGTGAGCAGTTCTTC

j_call: TRBJ1-2
d_call: TRBD1
clone_size: .
v_call: TRBV11-2
cdr3_aa: CASSPRQGIDGYTF
cdr3_nt: TGTGCCAGCAGCCCGAGACAGGGCATCGATGGCTACACCTTC

j_call: TRBJ2-3
d_call: TRBD2
clone_size: .
v_call: TRBV5-1
cdr3_aa: CASTKGLAARTDTQYF
cdr3_nt: TGCGCCAGCACCAAAGGACTAGCGGCCCGCACAGATACGCAGTATTTT

j_call: TRBJ1-6
d_call: .
clone_size: few
v_call: TRBV7-9
cdr3_aa: CASSFFGAHNSPLHF
cdr3_nt: TGTGCCAGCAGCTTTTTCGGGGCCCATAATTCACCCCTCCACTTT

j_call: TRBJ2-5
d_call: TRBD1
clone_size: few
v_call: TRBV7-7
cdr3_aa: CASSRGTGWAETQYF
cdr3_nt: TGTGCCAGCAGCAGAGGGACAGGGTGGGCAGAGACCCAGTACTTC

j_call: TRBJ2-4
d_call: TRBD1
clone_size: .
v_call: TRBV9
cdr3_aa: CASSGITGDIQYF
cdr3_nt: TGTGCCAGCAGCGGAATTACAGGGGACATTCAGTACTTC

j_call: TRBJ2-5
d_call: .
clone_size: many
v_call: TRBV29-1
cdr3_aa: CSVLERAETQYF
cdr3_nt: TGCAGCGTTTTGGAACGGGCGGAGACCCAGTACTTC

j_call: TRBJ2-5
d_call: .
clone_size: many
v_call: TRBV7-2
cdr3_aa: CASSLMTGQETQYF
cdr3_nt: TGTGCCAGCAGCTTAATGACAGGACAAGAGACCCAGTACTTC

j_call: TRBJ2-3
d_call: TRBD2
clone_size: many
v_call: TRBV20-1
cdr3_aa: CSARTSGSTDTQYF
cdr3_nt: TGCAGTGCAAGGACTAGCGGCAGCACAGATACGCAGTATTTT

j_call: TRBJ2-1
d_call: .
clone_size: many
v_call: TRBV7-9
cdr3_aa: CASSLVSLGYNEQFF
cdr3_nt: TGTGCCAGCAGCTTAGTAAGTCTGGGCTACAATGAGCAGTTCTTC

j_call: TRBJ2-7
d_call: .
clone_size: few
v_call: TRBV4-2
cdr3_aa: CASRVLRPWTNYEQYF
cdr3_nt: TGTGCCAGCAGGGTATTGCGGCCGTGGACGAACTACGAGCAGTACTTC

j_call: TRBJ1-4
d_call: .
clone_size: many
v_call: TRBV5-1
cdr3_aa: CASSLGKGENEKLFF
cdr3_nt: TGCGCCAGCAGCTTGGGCAAGGGAGAGAATGAAAAACTGTTTTTT

j_call: TRBJ2-1
d_call: TRBD2
clone_size: .
v_call: TRBV5-1
cdr3_aa: CASSPKGGTSSFSEQFF
cdr3_nt: TGCGCCAGCAGCCCCAAGGGGGGGACTAGCTCTTTCAGTGAGCAGTTCTTC

j_call: TRBJ2-3
d_call: TRBD2
clone_size: .
v_call: TRBV20-1
cdr3_aa: CSALTGTSGGRDTQYF
cdr3_nt: TGCAGTGCCCTCACCGGGACTAGCGGGGGGCGGGATACGCAGTATTTT

j_call: TRBJ2-1
d_call: TRBD2
clone_size: .
v_call: TRBV9
cdr3_aa: CASSSPSGEQFF
cdr3_nt: TGTGCCAGCAGCTCCCCTAGCGGTGAGCAGTTCTTC

j_call: TRBJ2-1
d_call: .
clone_size: many
v_call: TRBV7-3
cdr3_aa: CASRATGTFYNEQFF
cdr3_nt: TGTGCCAGCAGGGCCACCGGGACTTTCTACAATGAGCAGTTCTTC

j_call: TRBJ2-3
d_call: .
clone_size: many
v_call: TRBV20-1
cdr3_aa: CSAYSGNTDTQYF
cdr3_nt: TGCAGTGCCTATAGCGGCAACACAGATACGCAGTATTTT

j_call: TRBJ1-1
d_call: .
clone_size: .
v_call: TRBV28
cdr3_aa: CASIQGGAYTEAFF
cdr3_nt: TGTGCCAGCATTCAGGGAGGGGCATACACTGAAGCTTTCTTT

j_call: TRBJ2-3
d_call: .
clone_size: .
v_call: TRBV2
cdr3_aa: CASSAPGRDTDTQYF
cdr3_nt: TGTGCCAGCAGTGCCCCCGGCCGCGACACAGATACGCAGTATTTT

j_call: TRBJ1-2
d_call: .
clone_size: few
v_call: TRBV10-3
cdr3_aa: CAITGGRGDGYTF
cdr3_nt: TGTGCCATCACGGGCGGCAGGGGAGATGGCTACACCTTC

j_call: TRBJ2-5
d_call: .
clone_size: .
v_call: TRBV21-1
cdr3_aa: CASSKGGVRETQYF
cdr3_nt: TGTGCCAGCAGCAAAGGAGGGGTAAGAGAGACCCAGTACTTC

j_call: TRBJ2-1
d_call: TRBD1
clone_size: many
v_call: TRBV29-1
cdr3_aa: CSVEWGTGEQFF
cdr3_nt: TGCAGCGTTGAGTGGGGGACAGGGGAGCAGTTCTTC

j_call: TRBJ2-3
d_call: .
clone_size: .
v_call: TRBV7-7
cdr3_aa: CASSSLDGTYTDTQYF
cdr3_nt: TGTGCCAGCAGCTCCTTGGACGGAACCTACACAGATACGCAGTATTTT

j_call: TRBJ2-3
d_call: .
clone_size: .
v_call: TRBV20-1
cdr3_aa: CSARVPGGTDTQYF
cdr3_nt: TGCAGTGCTAGAGTTCCGGGAGGCACAGATACGCAGTATTTT

j_call: TRBJ2-6
d_call: TRBD1
clone_size: .
v_call: TRBV27
cdr3_aa: CASCRQGPANSGANVLTF
cdr3_nt: TGTGCCAGCTGCCGACAGGGACCCGCCAACTCTGGGGCCAACGTCCTGACTTTC

j_call: TRBJ2-7
d_call: .
clone_size: .
v_call: TRBV4-2
cdr3_aa: CASSQDAQGYEQYF
cdr3_nt: TGTGCCAGCAGCCAAGATGCCCAGGGTTACGAGCAGTACTTC

j_call: TRBJ2-1
d_call: .
clone_size: .
v_call: TRBV7-6
cdr3_aa: CATSAGPYNEQFF
cdr3_nt: TGTGCCACATCGGCGGGACCCTACAATGAGCAGTTCTTC

j_call: TRBJ2-7
d_call: .
clone_size: few
v_call: TRBV3-1
cdr3_aa: CASSPHGGEQYF
cdr3_nt: TGTGCCAGCAGCCCCCACGGGGGCGAACAGTACTTC

j_call: TRBJ1-1
d_call: .
clone_size: many
v_call: TRBV3-1
cdr3_aa: CASSQGVNTEAFF
cdr3_nt: TGTGCCAGCAGCCAAGGAGTGAACACTGAAGCTTTCTTT

j_call: TRBJ1-6
d_call: .
clone_size: many
v_call: TRBV11-2
cdr3_aa: CASSPGGGGILHF
cdr3_nt: TGTGCCAGCAGCCCCGGTGGGGGCGGAATCCTCCACTTT

j_call: TRBJ2-3
d_call: TRBD2
clone_size: many
v_call: TRBV12-3/TRBV12-4
cdr3_aa: CASRPTSGGALDTQYF
cdr3_nt: TGTGCCAGCAGACCAACTAGCGGGGGGGCATTAGATACGCAGTATTTT

j_call: TRBJ2-1
d_call: .
clone_size: few
v_call: TRBV3-1
cdr3_aa: CASSQVSSDGFYNEQIF
cdr3_nt: TGTGCCAGCAGCCAAGTCTCGTCGGACGGATTTTACAATGAGCAGATCTTC

j_call: TRBJ1-2
d_call: .
clone_size: few
v_call: TRBV7-2
cdr3_aa: CASSVGGRNGYTF
cdr3_nt: TGTGCCAGCAGCGTGGGGGGGAGGAACGGCTACACCTTC

j_call: TRBJ1-2
d_call: TRBD1
clone_size: many
v_call: TRBV3-1
cdr3_aa: CASSQDSTGVNGYTF
cdr3_nt: TGTGCCAGCAGCCAAGATTCGACAGGGGTTAATGGCTACACCTTC

j_call: TRBJ2-1
d_call: TRBD1
clone_size: .
v_call: TRBV7-7
cdr3_aa: CASSLGGTGSNEQFF
cdr3_nt: TGTGCCAGCAGCTTAGGTGGGACAGGGTCCAATGAGCAGTTCTTC

j_call: TRBJ1-2
d_call: .
clone_size: .
v_call: TRBV5-5
cdr3_aa: CASSAGGGSSYGYTF
cdr3_nt: TGTGCCAGCAGCGCTGGCGGGGGCTCTAGCTATGGCTACACCTTC

j_call: TRBJ1-1
d_call: .
clone_size: many
v_call: TRBV5-1
cdr3_aa: CASSLGDLMNTEAFF
cdr3_nt: TGCGCCAGCAGCTTGGGGGATCTTATGAACACTGAAGCTTTCTTT

j_call: TRBJ2-2
d_call: .
clone_size: .
v_call: TRBV10-3
cdr3_aa: CAIRGEGTGELFF
cdr3_nt: TGTGCCATCAGGGGAGAAGGCACCGGGGAGCTGTTTTTT

j_call: TRBJ2-3
d_call: .
clone_size: .
v_call: TRBV2
cdr3_aa: CASSVSGDTQYF
cdr3_nt: TGTGCCAGCAGTGTAAGCGGGGATACGCAGTATTTT